The next 3 T cell receptor beta chains were all read from a single sample in a study of cytomegalovirus exposure and HLA in healthy donors. Both 60 Vbeta primers and 13 Jbeta primers went into the PCR. The method was immunoSEQ multiplex PCR; TCRdb's version includes in-frame clones alone and lacks a portion of them. There are about 93,000 clones in the sample; about 80% occur only once, and around 0.63% lies in the top ten. The sequenced sample was PBMCs. The receptors were sampled from a man younger than 45 in good health and CMV-seronegative.

This clone appeared once. In DNA form, the CDR3 reads TGTGCCAGCAGTGAAGGGGGGGGCACTGAAGCTTTCTTT. It encodes CASSEGGGTEAFF. This chain joins TRBV6-5 and TRBJ1-1; D perhaps matches TRBD1 (6 bases). CDR1 and CDR2 (germline): MNHEY, SVGAGI. Trimming took off 5 bases at V and 4 bases at J, with 11 bases between the two ends. The CDR3 extends over 13 amino acids.

This chain uses TRBV6-1 with TRBJ1-2, with a possible D match to TRBD1 (5 bases). CDR1 and CDR2 from the germline V gene are MNHNS and SASEGT. Trimming took off 5 bases at V and 4 bases at J, with 17 bases between the two ends. CDR3 size: 15 residues. The CDR3 sequence: CASSPLLTAGYGYTF. The CDR3 nucleotides read TGTGCCAGCAGTCCCCTCTTGACAGCCGGCTATGGCTACACCTTC.

The chain is built from TRBV27 and TRBJ1-2; TRBD1 might be the D (5 bases). The CDR3 loop spans 13 amino acids. Between the trimmed V and J ends, which lost 5 bases and 4 bases, there was a span of 11 bases. Germline CDR1 is MNHEY and CDR2 is SMNVEV (reference sequence). The CDR3 region has the DNA TGTGCCAGCAGTACGCAGGGCATCTATGGCTACACCTTC. This translates into CASSTQGIYGYTF.